This paragraph reports one T cell receptor beta chain. This clone was counted a single time. Its antigen is unknown. The record has no base qualities; no much larger clone is one base away. Based on the germline V gene, the CDR1 and CDR2 sequences are SGHDN and FVKESK. Relative to germline, V is missing 4 bases and J is missing 8 bases, with 7 bases of the junction outside any gene match. Including cysteine and phenylalanine, the CDR3 has 13 amino acids. Kept here is only the CDR3 DNA, which spans 39 bases and is read in frame from base 1. This entry is derived from a study of blood T cell repertoires in COVID-19 (dated by TCRdb to 2018 to 2020). Describing the broader study: Samples from collaborators originated in the United States, Italy and Spain and spanned both the acute and convalescent phases of COVID-19. The prospective study material was composed of cDNA or gDNA derived from T cells, B-cell-depleted T cells, or PBMCs. Deeply sampled blood TCRbeta repertoires from subjects exposed to, actively infected with, or recovered from COVID-19 were included in the dataset. A freely available public database, intended as a resource for researchers studying the immune response to SARS-CoV-2, is where the repertoires were released. The samples were drawn from the first 160 participants of the ongoing ImmuneRACE study and from over 950 subjects provided by 6 global collaborators. The sample metadata nearly always contained a de-identified subject ID, COVID-19 status, age in years and sex. HLA class I and class II types, where available, came from metadata supplied by the sample provider rather than from assay-based typing.

The full study reports these points: How much clinical and demographic metadata was included differed by source and by participant, and the metadata was provided uncurated.

Collaborating institutions collected whole blood in K2EDTA tubes following their own protocols. For TCRbeta analysis, collaborator samples were shipped as frozen whole blood, as isolated PBMCs, or as DNA extracted from either sample type. TCRbeta CDR3 regions were amplified from genomic DNA by means of the immunoSEQ Assay, a bias-controlled multiplex PCR. In the source study's methods: Nucleated cell counts per sample were estimated from amplification of reference gene primers within the assay. Sequence reads were collapsed and filtered to measure the absolute abundance of every unique TCRbeta CDR3 rearrangement. For each sample, productive Simpson clonality was calculated as the square root of Simpson's diversity index across productive rearrangements. Sourced from immuneACCESS, this table was stored by TCRdb with only in-frame sequences that have V and J called. A share of the clones is absent; for the studies checked, an unresolved V gene accounts for under half, and the remainder has no known explanation. The V and J calls and clone size were taken over from that table, and D and trimming were inferred from the DNA. The sample contains over 95,000 clones, more than 65% of them found a single time. Approximately 1.5% of the sample rests with the top ten.

The material sequenced was peripheral blood. This sequence originates from a man over 45 with acute or convalescent COVID-19. The V and J genes are TRBV14 and TRBJ1-2; a stretch of 7 junction bases matches TRBD1. The base sequence is TGTGCCAGCAGCCGGTCCCAGGGGGGAGGCTACACCTTC. Protein translation: CASSRSQGGGYTF.